The source of this T cell receptor beta chain is a study of T-cell reconstitution after alpha-beta-depleted transplantation in children. Study-level points and caveats: One year post-transplant, T-cell counts and diversity were largely derived from T cells produced anew. Certain patients had high TCRbeta diversity at day 60, and it came from recipient T cells and thymic progenitors that survived. Alpha-beta T cells about two months after transplant reportedly derived from several hundred expanded graft clones.

This clonotype has a count of ten or more. The target antigen is unknown. As it was prepared, the TCRbeta library received unique molecular identifiers. TCRdb passed the PCR reads through MiXCR, listing each CDR3 protein once. Seen here are 130,000 to 150,000 distinct CDR3 sequences, around 9% observed once, and the top ten hold around 18%. The receptor was isolated from a female patient aged 2 to 10 who had a stem cell transplant for congenital amegakaryocytic thrombocytopenia, so the T cells may come from the graft donor. The sequenced sample was PBMCs, mostly from graft donor cells, obtained 180 days after TCRalphabeta/CD19-depleted stem cell transplant.

CDR3 loop: CASSLTSGTPLETQYF. The CDR3 DNA reads TGTGCCAGCAGCCTGACTAGCGGGACCCCTCTAGAGACCCAGTACTTC. The gene calls are TRBV7-8 and TRBJ2-5; 11 bases map to TRBD2. With V trimmed by 5 bases and J by 4 bases, 9 bases remained unmatched. This CDR3 is built from 16 residues. Germline CDR1 is SGHVS and CDR2 is FQNEAQ.